This T cell receptor (beta chain) was recorded in a study of tumor-infiltrating lymphocytes in primary liver carcinoma. CDR1 and CDR2 (germline): GTSNPN, SVGIG (reference sequence). The CDR3 spans 16 residues. V was clipped by 3 bases and J by 12 bases, with 27 bases between them. With a constant-region primer, TCR beta cDNA was made from approximately 500 ng of total RNA. Sequencing libraries for TCR beta derived from three nested multiplex PCR rounds that used slightly modified ARM-PCR. The first two PCR rounds used TRBV1-TRBV30 primers with a Cbeta primer, 9 to 11 cycles each. TCRdb called the multiplex PCR reads again in MiXCR, with one record for every CDR3 protein. The sample includes under 200,000 distinct CDR3 sequences, around 81% of them seen just once. Joint extraction of RNA and DNA used roughly 19-33 mg of bulk tissue that was unsorted. Concerning this clonotype: It is likely a read error, because the conserved phenylalanine at the end of the CDR3 is missing.

The sample was tumor tissue from primary liver carcinoma. V usage is TRBV30 and J usage is TRBJ2-1; tentatively, D is TRBD2 (5 bases). This clonotype was sampled from a man between 40 and 49 years old with primary liver carcinoma and hepatitis B virus infection. CDR3 sequence: CAWSRPGSESYNGQFS. The CDR3 DNA reads TGTGCCTGGAGCCGGCCGGGGTCTGAGTCCTACAACGGGCAGTTCTCC.